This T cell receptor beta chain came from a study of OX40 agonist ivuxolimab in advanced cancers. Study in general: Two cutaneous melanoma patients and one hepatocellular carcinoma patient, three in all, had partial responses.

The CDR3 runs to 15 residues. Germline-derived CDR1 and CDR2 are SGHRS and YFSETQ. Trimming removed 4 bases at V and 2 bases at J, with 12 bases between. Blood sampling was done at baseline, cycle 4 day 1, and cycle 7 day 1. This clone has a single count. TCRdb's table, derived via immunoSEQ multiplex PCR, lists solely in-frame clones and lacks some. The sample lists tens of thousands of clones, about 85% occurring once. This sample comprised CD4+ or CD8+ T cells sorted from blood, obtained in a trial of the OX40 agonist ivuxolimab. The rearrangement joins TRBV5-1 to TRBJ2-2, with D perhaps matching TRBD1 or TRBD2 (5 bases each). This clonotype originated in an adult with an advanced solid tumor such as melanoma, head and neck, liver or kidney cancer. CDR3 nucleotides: TGCGCCAGCAGCACCGGTTGGGACAACACCGGGGAGCTGTTTTTT. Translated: CASSTGWDNTGELFF.